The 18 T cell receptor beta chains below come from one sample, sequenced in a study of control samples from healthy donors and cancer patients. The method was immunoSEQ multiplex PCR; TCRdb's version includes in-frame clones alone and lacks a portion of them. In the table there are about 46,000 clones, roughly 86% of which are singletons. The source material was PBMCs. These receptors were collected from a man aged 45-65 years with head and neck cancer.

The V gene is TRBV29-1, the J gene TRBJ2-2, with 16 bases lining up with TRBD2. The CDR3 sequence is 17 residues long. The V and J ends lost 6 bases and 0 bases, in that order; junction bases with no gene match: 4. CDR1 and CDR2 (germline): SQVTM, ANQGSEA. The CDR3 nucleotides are TGCAGCGTCGCGGGACTAGCGGGGGGGCCGAACACCGGGGAGCTGTTTTTT. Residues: CSVAGLAGGPNTGELFF.

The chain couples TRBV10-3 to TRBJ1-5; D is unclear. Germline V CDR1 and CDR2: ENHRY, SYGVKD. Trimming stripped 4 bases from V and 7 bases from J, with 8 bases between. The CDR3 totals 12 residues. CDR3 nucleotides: TGTGCCATCAGTGGCAGTGAGCAGCCCCAGCATTTT. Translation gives CAISGSEQPQHF.

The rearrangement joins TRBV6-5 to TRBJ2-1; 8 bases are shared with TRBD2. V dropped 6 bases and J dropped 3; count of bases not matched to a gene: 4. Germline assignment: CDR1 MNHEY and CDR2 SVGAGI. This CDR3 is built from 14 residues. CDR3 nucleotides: TGTGCCAGCAGGACTAGCGCGGGCTACAATGAGCAGTTCTTC. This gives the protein CASRTSAGYNEQFF.

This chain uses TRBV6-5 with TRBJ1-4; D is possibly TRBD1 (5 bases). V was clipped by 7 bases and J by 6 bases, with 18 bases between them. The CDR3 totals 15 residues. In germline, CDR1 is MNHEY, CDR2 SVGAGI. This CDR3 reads CASTPGGTRYEKLFF. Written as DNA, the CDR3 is TGTGCCAGCACCCCCGGGGGTACCCGGTATGAAAAACTGTTTTTT.

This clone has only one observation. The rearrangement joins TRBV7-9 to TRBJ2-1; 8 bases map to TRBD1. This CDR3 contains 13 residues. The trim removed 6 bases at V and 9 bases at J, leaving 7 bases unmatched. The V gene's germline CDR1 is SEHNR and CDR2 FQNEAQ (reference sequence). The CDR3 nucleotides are TGTGCCAGCAGTCCGACAGGGGTCGGTGAGCAGTTCTTC. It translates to CASSPTGVGEQFF.

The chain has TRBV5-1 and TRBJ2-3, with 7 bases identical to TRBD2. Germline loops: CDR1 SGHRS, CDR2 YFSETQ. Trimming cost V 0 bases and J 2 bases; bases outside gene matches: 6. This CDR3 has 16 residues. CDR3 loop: CASSLGSGLNTDTQYF. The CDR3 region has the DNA TGCGCCAGCAGCTTGGGTAGCGGGCTTAACACAGATACGCAGTATTTT.

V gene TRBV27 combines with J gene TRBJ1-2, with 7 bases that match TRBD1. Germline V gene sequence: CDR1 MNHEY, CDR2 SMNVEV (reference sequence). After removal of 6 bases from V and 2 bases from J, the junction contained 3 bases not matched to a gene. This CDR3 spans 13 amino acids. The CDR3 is CASSPTGNYGYTF. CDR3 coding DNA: TGTGCCAGCAGCCCGACAGGGAACTATGGCTACACCTTC.

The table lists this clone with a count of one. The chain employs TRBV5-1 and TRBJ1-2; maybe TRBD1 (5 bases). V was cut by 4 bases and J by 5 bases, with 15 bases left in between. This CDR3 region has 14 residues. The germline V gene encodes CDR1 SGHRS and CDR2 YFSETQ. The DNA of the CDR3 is TGCGCCAGCAGCACGTCCCCACAGGAGTATGGCTACACCTTC. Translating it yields CASSTSPQEYGYTF. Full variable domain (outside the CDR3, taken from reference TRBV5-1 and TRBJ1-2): KAGVTQTPRYLIKTRGQQVTLSCSPISGHRSVSWYQQTPGQGLQFLFEYFSETQRNKGNFPGRFSGRQFSNSRSEMNVSTLELGDSALYLCASSTSPQEYGYTFGSGTRLTVV.

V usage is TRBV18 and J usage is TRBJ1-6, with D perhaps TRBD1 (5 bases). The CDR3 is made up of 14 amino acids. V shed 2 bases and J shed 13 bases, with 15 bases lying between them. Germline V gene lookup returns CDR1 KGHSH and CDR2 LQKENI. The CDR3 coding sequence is TGTGCCAGCTCACCAGAGGGGACTACAAAGCCCCTCCACTTT. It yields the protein CASSPEGTTKPLHF.

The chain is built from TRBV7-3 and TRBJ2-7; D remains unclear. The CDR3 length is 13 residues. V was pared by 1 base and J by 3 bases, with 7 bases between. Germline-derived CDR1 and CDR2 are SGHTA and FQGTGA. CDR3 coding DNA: TGTGCCAGCAGCTTAAGCCCAGTCTACGAGCAGTACTTC. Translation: CASSLSPVYEQYF.

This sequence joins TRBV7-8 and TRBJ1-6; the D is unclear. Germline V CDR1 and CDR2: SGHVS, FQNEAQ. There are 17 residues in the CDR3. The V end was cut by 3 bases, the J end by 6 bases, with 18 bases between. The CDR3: CASSLGFRGPLNSPLHF. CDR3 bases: TGTGCCAGCAGCTTGGGGTTTCGAGGGCCCCTTAATTCACCCCTCCACTTT.

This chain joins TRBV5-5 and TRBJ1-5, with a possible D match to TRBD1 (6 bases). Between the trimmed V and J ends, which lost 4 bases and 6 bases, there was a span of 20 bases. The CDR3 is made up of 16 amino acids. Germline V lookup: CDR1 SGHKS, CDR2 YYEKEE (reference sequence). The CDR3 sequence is CASSPLGGALSQPQHF. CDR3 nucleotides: TGTGCCAGCAGCCCCCTTGGGGGGGCTTTAAGTCAGCCCCAGCATTTT.

The CDR3 is CASSPVRGRRNTIYF. CDR3 bases: TGTGCCAGCAGTCCCGTCCGGGGGCGCAGAAACACCATATATTTT. V is TRBV11-2 and J is TRBJ1-3; tentative D call: TRBD1 (6 bases). Germline V lookup: CDR1 SGHAT, CDR2 FQNNGV. The CDR3 extends over 15 amino acids. Trimming took off 6 bases at V and 5 bases at J, with 17 bases between the two ends.

CDR3 sequence: CASSPGTGRAGELFF. The CDR3 DNA follows: TGTGCCAGCAGCCCTGGGACAGGGAGGGCCGGGGAGCTGTTTTTT. The chain is built from TRBV5-4 and TRBJ2-2; 9 nucleotides match TRBD1. The CDR3 runs to 15 residues. The germline V gene encodes CDR1 SGHNT and CDR2 YYREEE (reference sequence). Trimming took 4 bases from V and 6 from J; bases not matched to a gene: 7. Supplemented by reference TRBV5-4 and TRBJ2-2, the full variable domain reads ETGVTQSPTHLIKTRGQQVTLRCSSQSGHNTVSWYQQALGQGPQFIFQYYREEENGRGNFPPRFSGLQFPNYSSELNVNALELDDSALYLCASSPGTGRAGELFFGEGSRLTVL.

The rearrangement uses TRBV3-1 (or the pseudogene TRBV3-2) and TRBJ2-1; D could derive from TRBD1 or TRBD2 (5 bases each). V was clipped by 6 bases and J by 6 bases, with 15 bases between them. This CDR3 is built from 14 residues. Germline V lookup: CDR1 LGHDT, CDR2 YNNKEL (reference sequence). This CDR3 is CASRTSGGGNEQFF. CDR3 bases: TGTGCCAGCAGAACGTCGGGTGGGGGCAATGAGCAGTTCTTC.

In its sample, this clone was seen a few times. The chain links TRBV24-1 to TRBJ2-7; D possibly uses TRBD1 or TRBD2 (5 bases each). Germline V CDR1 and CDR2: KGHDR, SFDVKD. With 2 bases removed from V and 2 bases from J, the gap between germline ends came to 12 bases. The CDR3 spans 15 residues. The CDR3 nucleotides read TGTGCCACCAGTGATTCCCGGGACGGAACCTACGAGCAGTACTTC. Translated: CATSDSRDGTYEQYF.

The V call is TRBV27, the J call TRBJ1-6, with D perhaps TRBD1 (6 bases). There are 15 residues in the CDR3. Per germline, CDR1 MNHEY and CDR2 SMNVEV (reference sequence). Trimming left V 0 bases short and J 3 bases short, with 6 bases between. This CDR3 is CASSLSGHYNSPLHF. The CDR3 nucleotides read TGTGCCAGCAGTTTATCGGGACACTATAATTCACCCCTCCACTTT.

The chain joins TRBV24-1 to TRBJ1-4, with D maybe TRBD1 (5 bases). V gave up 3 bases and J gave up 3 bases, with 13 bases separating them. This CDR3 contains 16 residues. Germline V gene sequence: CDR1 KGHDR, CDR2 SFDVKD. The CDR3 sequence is CATSDPSGWPNEKLFF. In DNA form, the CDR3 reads TGTGCCACCAGTGATCCTTCAGGGTGGCCTAATGAAAAACTGTTTTTT.